This T cell receptor beta chain was sequenced in a study of blood T cell repertoires in COVID-19. Turning to the study itself: PBMCs, B-cell-depleted T cells, or T cells were the source of the cDNA or gDNA that made up the material.

Assay: immunoSEQ multiplex PCR; the TCRdb copy retains only in-frame clones and omits some. Of some 74,000 clones listed, approximately 80% were seen once; the top ten hold around a tenth. The V and J ends lost 5 bases and 8 bases, in that order; junction bases with no gene match: 18. CDR3 size: 17 residues. In germline, CDR1 is SGHTA, CDR2 FQGNSA. This TCR was sampled from a woman aged 45-65 years with acute or convalescent COVID-19. The gene calls are TRBV7-2 and TRBJ2-1; 7 bases are shared with TRBD1. Sequenced input: peripheral blood. CDR3 protein: CASSIKGQEIAAHEQFF. The CDR3 region has the DNA TGTGCCAGCAGCATAAAAGGACAGGAAATAGCCGCACATGAGCAGTTCTTC.